A single sample gave rise to the 15 T cell receptor beta chains below, sequenced in a study of CD8 T cells in ankylosing spondylitis. TCRdb recomputed calls from the 5' RACE reads with MiXCR, one row per CDR3 protein. This table has more than 150,000 distinct CDR3 sequences, 15% to 20% appearing once. The specimen sequenced was blood, either unsorted or a sorted T cell fraction (not recorded which). These receptors originate from a male donor under 30 with ankylosing spondylitis or in good health (not recorded which).

This clonotype came up many times. V usage is TRBV6-6 and J usage is TRBJ2-5, with D tentatively TRBD2 (6 bases). The germline gives CDR1 MNHNY, CDR2 SVGAGI (reference sequence). Trimming cost V 7 bases and J 1 base, with 16 bases left between them. CDR3 size: 15 residues. CDR3 loop: CASTYSGKTQETQYF. The CDR3 DNA reads TGTGCCAGCACCTATAGCGGTAAAACCCAAGAGACCCAGTACTTC.

This clonotype was counted many times. This chain connects TRBV20-1 to TRBJ2-5; 10 positions agree with TRBD2. Germline V CDR1 and CDR2: DFQATT, SNEGSKA (reference sequence). This CDR3 has 18 residues. V dropped 5 bases and J dropped 1; count of bases not matched to a gene: 16. The CDR3 region has the DNA TGCAGTGCTGAAATAGCGGGAGGAGGGGGGCCACCCCAAGAGACCCAGTACTTC. Protein product: CSAEIAGGGGPPQETQYF.

This clonotype was observed at least ten times. The V and J genes are TRBV7-9 and TRBJ2-3, with D perhaps matching TRBD2 (5 bases). V was shortened by 2 bases and J by 2 bases, with 11 bases between the two germline ends. Germline assignment: CDR1 SEHNR and CDR2 FQNEAQ (reference sequence). This CDR3 has 15 residues. CDR3 nucleotides: TGTGCCAGCAGCTTATATGCGGGCCACACAGATACGCAGTATTTT. Translation: CASSLYAGHTDTQYF.

This clonotype was detected ten times or more. J is TRBJ2-5 and V is TRBV20-1; 12 nucleotides line up with TRBD2. CDR1 DFQATT and CDR2 SNEGSKA come from the germline V gene (reference sequence). The CDR3 totals 13 residues. The trim removed 6 bases at V and 4 bases at J, leaving 3 bases unmatched. Written as DNA, the CDR3 is TGCAGTGCCCAGGGACTAGCGGGAGAGACCCAGTACTTC. The encoded protein is CSAQGLAGETQYF.

This chain connects TRBV7-9 to TRBJ2-1; D perhaps matches TRBD2 (5 bases). CDR3 length: 17 amino acids. V was clipped by 2 bases and J by 5 bases, with 19 bases between them. The germline V gene has CDR1 SEHNR and CDR2 FQNEAQ (reference sequence). The CDR3 sequence: CASSLFGDYGSNNEQFF. The CDR3 coding sequence is TGTGCCAGCAGCTTATTCGGCGACTATGGTTCGAACAATGAGCAGTTCTTC.

V and J are TRBV14 and TRBJ2-1; 8 bases match TRBD2. Looked up from germline, CDR1 is SGHDN and CDR2 is FVKESK. The CDR3 runs 14 residues. J was trimmed by 6 bases and V by 4 bases; bases with no gene match: 5. The CDR3 sequence: CASSPKREFNEQFF. The CDR3 DNA reads as TGTGCCAGCAGCCCAAAGCGGGAGTTCAATGAGCAGTTCTTC.

This clonotype appeared many times. This chain uses TRBV5-1 with TRBJ1-3, with D hard to call. The germline CDR1 and CDR2 sequences are SGHRS and YFSETQ. V lost 5 bases to trimming and J lost 0 bases, with 6 bases between them. This CDR3 is 13 amino acids long. The CDR3 sequence: CASRDGSGNTIYF. The CDR3 DNA is TGCGCCAGCAGGGACGGCTCTGGAAACACCATATATTTT.

V gene TRBV18 combines with J gene TRBJ2-2; D call uncertain. Deletions cut 3 bases from V and 3 bases from J, with 17 bases between. The CDR3 is 17 amino acids. Germline V gene data show CDR1 as KGHSH and CDR2 as LQKENI. The CDR3 loop is CASSPRLGSPDTGELFF. CDR3 DNA sequence: TGTGCCAGCTCACCTAGGTTGGGCAGCCCGGACACCGGGGAGCTGTTTTTT.

There are many counts of this clonotype. The chain uses TRBV5-1 and TRBJ1-2, with a possible D match to TRBD1 (6 bases). V was pared by 3 bases and J by 6 bases, with 15 bases between. This CDR3 is 14 amino acids long. CDR1 is SGHRS, CDR2 YFSETQ, per germline. The CDR3 sequence: CASSSGTGYDGYTF. Here the CDR3 DNA reads TGCGCCAGCAGCTCAGGAACAGGGTACGATGGCTACACCTTC.

The CDR3 loop reads CASSWGDSSYNEQFF. As DNA, the CDR3 is TGTGCCAGCAGTTGGGGGGACAGCTCCTACAATGAGCAGTTCTTC. The chain has TRBV12-3 or TRBV12-4 and TRBJ2-1, with D perhaps TRBD1 (7 bases). The CDR3 loop spans 15 amino acids. V was cut by 4 bases and J by 0 bases, with 10 bases left in between.

This clonotype was observed many times. The gene calls are TRBV5-1 and TRBJ1-2, with D tentatively TRBD1 (6 bases). Looked up from germline, CDR1 is SGHRS and CDR2 is YFSETQ. V shed 4 bases and J shed 4 bases, with 14 bases lying between them. CDR3 size: 14 residues. The CDR3 region has the DNA TGCGCCAGCAGCCTCGGATCAGGGGTCTATGGCTACACCTTC. This gives the protein CASSLGSGVYGYTF.

This clonotype has at least ten counts. V gene TRBV20-1 combines with J gene TRBJ2-7; D possibly uses TRBD1 or TRBD2 (7 bases each). Germline V CDR1 and CDR2: DFQATT, SNEGSKA (reference sequence). V gave up 6 bases and J gave up 5 bases, with 20 bases separating them. CDR3 size: 14 residues. CDR3 amino acids: CSAHRGGGPNEQYF. CDR3 bases: TGCAGTGCCCACAGGGGCGGGGGACCCAACGAGCAGTACTTC.

The rearrangement uses TRBV29-1 and TRBJ1-1; 9 positions match TRBD1. CDR1 is SQVTM, CDR2 ANQGSEA, per germline. V dropped 3 bases and J dropped 5; count of bases not matched to a gene: 16. This CDR3 region has 17 residues. CDR3 sequence: CSVESIVWTGVETEAFF. The CDR3 DNA is TGCAGCGTTGAGTCGATAGTTTGGACAGGGGTAGAGACTGAAGCTTTCTTT.

This clonotype was found many times. The chain has TRBV12-3 or TRBV12-4 and TRBJ2-5; D is ambiguous. CDR3 length equals 13 residues. Trimming shortened V by 3 bases and J by 4 bases, and 9 bases separated the two germline ends. The CDR3 is CASSLRYSETQYF. CDR3 nucleotide sequence: TGTGCCAGCAGTTTGCGCTACTCAGAGACCCAGTACTTC.

There are many counts of this clonotype. V gene TRBV20-1 combines with J gene TRBJ2-7; TRBD1 matches 9 bases. V trimming: 1 base; J trimming: 5 bases; junction bases outside the gene matches: 3. Germline V gene sequence: CDR1 DFQATT, CDR2 SNEGSKA (reference sequence). This CDR3 spans 13 amino acids. This chain's CDR3 is CSARGTGAHEQYF. The CDR3 bases are TGCAGTGCTAGAGGGACAGGGGCCCACGAGCAGTACTTC.